The 27 T cell receptor beta chains below come from one sample, sequenced in a study of T cell responses to AZD1222 COVID-19 vaccine. Profiling relied on immunoSEQ multiplex PCR, and the TCRdb table lists in-frame clones only, not all of them. The table records tens of thousands of clones, 90% of them present only once. The sequenced sample was peripheral blood, obtained 28 days after the second AZD1222 dose. These TCRs come from an adult who received the AZD1222 COVID-19 vaccine.

The CDR3 region has the DNA TGCAGCGTAGTAGAGGGGGGTTGGAACACTGAAGCTTTCTTT. The encoded protein is CSVVEGGWNTEAFF. The chain has TRBV29-1 and TRBJ1-1; D may be TRBD1 (6 bases). Germline CDR1 reads SQVTM; CDR2 reads ANQGSEA. Trimming stripped 6 bases from V and 1 base from J, with 15 bases between. This CDR3 has 14 amino acids.

V and J are TRBV27 and TRBJ2-7, with 9 bases aligning to TRBD2. This CDR3 contains 15 residues. Losses at the gene ends were 3 bases for V and 3 bases for J; bases not matched to a gene: 6. Per germline, CDR1 MNHEY and CDR2 SMNVEV (reference sequence). The CDR3: CASSFSSGARYEQYF. The DNA for the CDR3 is TGTGCCAGCAGTTTTTCTAGCGGGGCCCGCTACGAGCAGTACTTC.

This sequence joins TRBV28 and TRBJ1-2; D is possibly TRBD1 (5 bases). CDR1 is MDHEN and CDR2 is SYDVKM in the germline V gene. The CDR3 length is 14 residues. Trimming took off 7 bases at V and 8 bases at J, with 20 bases between the two ends. CDR3 sequence (DNA): TGTGCCAGCAAGAAAACGACTATCAGGGAAGGCTACACCTTC. Amino acids: CASKKTTIREGYTF.

The V and J genes are TRBV29-1 and TRBJ1-1; D is possibly TRBD1 (5 bases). Germline values: CDR1 SQVTM, CDR2 ANQGSEA. This CDR3 is built from 12 residues. The ends were cut back, 6 bases at V and 4 bases at J, with 12 bases in the middle. CDR3 nucleotides: TGCAGCGTGACCCGGGGGGTCACTGAAGCTTTCTTT. Translation gives CSVTRGVTEAFF.

The chain has TRBV5-4 and TRBJ2-7; no reliable D call. Germline CDR1 and CDR2: SGHNT and YYREEE (reference sequence). V lost 4 bases and J 3 bases, leaving 8 bases between the germline ends. The CDR3 covers 12 residues. In DNA, the CDR3 is TGTGCCAGCAGCGTCGACCGCTACGAGCAGTACTTC. Translation: CASSVDRYEQYF.

The chain uses TRBV27 and TRBJ2-1, with D perhaps matching TRBD2 (7 bases). CDR1 and CDR2 (germline): MNHEY, SMNVEV (reference sequence). The CDR3 is made up of 19 amino acids. V was shortened by 5 bases and J by 0 bases, with 23 bases between the two germline ends. The CDR3 bases are TGTGCCAGCAGTACTCTAAACCCGGGGGGCGGCCACTCCTACAATGAGCAGTTCTTC. This codes for CASSTLNPGGGHSYNEQFF.

The chain combines TRBV10-3 with TRBJ1-5; TRBD1 aligns across 8 bases. Germline V gene data show CDR1 as ENHRY and CDR2 as SYGVKD. The CDR3 extends over 14 amino acids. V was pared by 6 bases and J by 6 bases, with 7 bases of the junction left unmatched. CDR3 residues: CAIRSTGEGQPQHF. The CDR3 bases are TGTGCCATCAGGTCGACAGGGGAGGGTCAGCCCCAGCATTTT.

V usage is TRBV19 and J usage is TRBJ1-2; TRBD1 might be the D (6 bases). V lost 6 bases to trimming and J lost 1 base, with 15 bases between them. The V gene's germline CDR1 is LNHDA and CDR2 SQIVND (reference sequence). The CDR3 extends over 15 amino acids. The CDR3 reads CASSLTGPLNYGYTF. The DNA for the CDR3 is TGTGCCAGTAGCTTAACAGGGCCACTTAACTATGGCTACACCTTC. Variable domain in full (rest from reference TRBV19 and TRBJ1-2): DGGITQSPKYLFRKEGQNVTLSCEQNLNHDAMYWYRQDPGQGLRLIYYSQIVNDFQKGDIAEGYSVSREKKESFPLTVTSAQKNPTAFYLCASSLTGPLNYGYTFGSGTRLTVV.

The chain is built from TRBV11-2 and TRBJ1-4, with D uncertain. The CDR3 is 12 residues long. V lost 1 base, J lost 7 bases, and 4 bases lay in between. Germline assignment: CDR1 SGHAT and CDR2 FQNNGV. The CDR3 here is CASSLGAEKLFF. The CDR3 region has the DNA TGTGCCAGCAGCTTAGGAGCTGAAAAACTGTTTTTT. The full variable domain, rest sourced from reference TRBV11-2 and TRBJ1-4, is EAGVAQSPRYKIIEKRQSVAFWCNPISGHATLYWYQQILGQGPKLLIQFQNNGVVDDSQLPKDRFSAERLKGVDSTLKIQPAKLEDSAVYLCASSLGAEKLFFGSGTQLSVL.

This chain links TRBV5-1 with TRBJ2-1; TRBD1 might be the D (5 bases). Trimming left V 7 bases short and J 1 base short, with 15 bases between. CDR1 and CDR2 from the germline V gene are SGHRS and YFSETQ. The CDR3 runs 15 residues. As DNA, the CDR3 is TGCGCCAGCTATTCAGGGAAAAATTCCTACAATGAGCAGTTCTTC. It specifies CASYSGKNSYNEQFF.

The V call is TRBV5-1, the J call TRBJ2-5; the D gene could be TRBD1 or TRBD2 (6 bases each). The V gene lost 0 bases and the J gene lost 5 bases, with 14 bases spanning the gap. Looked up from germline, CDR1 is SGHRS and CDR2 is YFSETQ. The CDR3 runs 15 residues. CDR3 sequence reads: CASSLAPGAGETQYF. In DNA form, the CDR3 reads TGCGCCAGCAGCTTGGCCCCGGGGGCCGGGGAGACCCAGTACTTC.

The chain employs TRBV5-1 and TRBJ2-1; TRBD1 might be the D (5 bases). The V gene lost 0 bases and the J gene lost 15 bases, with 16 bases spanning the gap. The germline V gene has CDR1 SGHRS and CDR2 YFSETQ. The CDR3 has 13 residues. In DNA, the CDR3 is TGCGCCAGCAGCTTGGGCGGTGGGGCAAGGCTGTTCTTC. It is translated as CASSLGGGARLFF.

The chain links TRBV7-3 to TRBJ1-6; possible D gene TRBD1, 6 bases. Trimming shortened V by 5 bases and J by 6 bases, and 8 bases separated the two germline ends. The CDR3 has 13 residues. Germline V lookup: CDR1 SGHTA, CDR2 FQGTGA. CDR3 DNA sequence: TGTGCCAGCAGCCCGGACAGTAATTCACCCCTCCACTTT. Translated: CASSPDSNSPLHF.

This clone has only one observation. Other DNA sequences within the sample encode an identical CDR3. V and J are TRBV19 and TRBJ1-1; D is perhaps TRBD1 (5 bases). V shed 3 bases and J shed 1 base, with 6 bases lying between them. Germline V gene data show CDR1 as LNHDA and CDR2 as SQIVND (reference sequence). The CDR3 contains 13 residues. The CDR3 DNA reads as TGTGCCAGTAGTATTGGGGGGAACACTGAAGCTTTCTTT. Protein sequence: CASSIGGNTEAFF.

The chain has TRBV27 and TRBJ1-3; D ambiguous. Germline-derived CDR1 and CDR2 are MNHEY and SMNVEV (reference sequence). The CDR3 consists of 17 residues. Trimming shortened V by 3 bases and J by 0 bases, and 15 bases separated the two germline ends. CDR3 bases: TGTGCCAGCAGTTTTTCCTACAGCTCGAGCTCTGGAAACACCATATATTTT. Its translation: CASSFSYSSSSGNTIYF.

The J gene is TRBJ1-3, the V gene TRBV18; possibly TRBD1 for D (5 bases). CDR3 length: 16 residues. The ends were cut back, 3 bases at V and 2 bases at J, with 14 bases in the middle. Germline V gene data show CDR1 as KGHSH and CDR2 as LQKENI. The CDR3 bases are TGTGCCAGCTCACCGCAGGGAGCCGGGCCTGGAAACACCATATATTTT. It translates to CASSPQGAGPGNTIYF.

The chain employs TRBV10-1 and TRBJ1-6; D may be TRBD1 (6 bases). Trimming removed 8 bases at V and 5 bases at J, with 19 bases between. Germline assignment: CDR1 WNHNN and CDR2 SYGVQD (reference sequence). This CDR3 is 16 amino acids long. The CDR3 is CASASPGAGNNSPLHF. In DNA form, the CDR3 reads TGCGCCAGCGCAAGCCCGGGGGCGGGGAATAATTCACCCCTCCACTTT.

This chain connects TRBV3-1 (or the pseudogene TRBV3-2) to TRBJ2-3; 12 bases line up with TRBD2. V trimming: 6 bases; J trimming: 5 bases; junction bases outside the gene matches: 18. The CDR3 consists of 19 residues. Germline assignment: CDR1 LGHDT and CDR2 YNNKEL (reference sequence). CDR3: CASSLRRGTSGGNVDTQYF. As DNA, the CDR3 is TGTGCCAGCAGTTTAAGGAGGGGAACTAGCGGGGGGAACGTAGATACGCAGTATTTT.

V gene TRBV11-3 combines with J gene TRBJ2-5, with D tentatively TRBD1 (6 bases). The CDR3 totals 17 residues. V was trimmed by 3 bases and J by 5 bases, leaving 22 bases between them. Germline assignment: CDR1 SGHNT and CDR2 YENEEA. CDR3 DNA: TGTGCCAGCAGCTTGGGTAGTCGTGGGGGCCGAGGCGAGACCCAGTACTTC. It is translated as CASSLGSRGGRGETQYF.

The genes are TRBV29-1 and TRBJ2-1, with 16 bases matching TRBD2. The germline V gene encodes CDR1 SQVTM and CDR2 ANQGSEA. V trimming: 6 bases; J trimming: 7 bases; junction bases outside the gene matches: 9. This CDR3 spans 16 amino acids. The CDR3 loop is CSVTGTSGGARNEQFF. The CDR3 DNA is TGCAGCGTCACTGGGACTAGCGGGGGGGCTAGAAATGAGCAGTTCTTC.

The rearrangement joins TRBV5-4 to TRBJ1-5; D is ambiguous. CDR3 length: 13 amino acids. The germline V and J ends were trimmed by 1 base and 4 bases, with 6 bases remaining between them. Germline-derived CDR1 and CDR2 are SGHNT and YYREEE (reference sequence). The CDR3: CASSLSGNQPQHF. CDR3 sequence (DNA): TGTGCCAGCAGCTTGTCGGGGAATCAGCCCCAGCATTTT.

The gene calls are TRBV9 and TRBJ2-6; D is ambiguous. V lost 3 bases and J lost 0, with 7 bases in between. The germline CDR1 and CDR2 sequences are SGDLS and YYNGEE. The CDR3 is made up of 15 amino acids. This chain's CDR3 is CASSDPLSGANVLTF. Written as DNA, the CDR3 is TGTGCCAGCAGCGATCCCCTCTCTGGGGCCAACGTCCTGACTTTC.

The gene calls are TRBV2 and TRBJ2-1; D may be TRBD2 (7 bases). The CDR3 is 12 residues long. Looked up from germline, CDR1 is SNHLY and CDR2 is FYNNEI. With 6 bases removed from V and 8 bases from J, the gap between germline ends came to 11 bases. The CDR3 spells CASRGGGDEQFF. The CDR3 DNA reads TGTGCCAGCAGGGGAGGGGGGGATGAGCAGTTCTTC.

This sequence joins TRBV5-6 and TRBJ2-1, with 10 nucleotides matching TRBD2. The CDR3 runs to 16 residues. The V gene end was trimmed by 3 bases and the J gene end by 5 bases; junction bases not matched to a gene: 8. CDR1 and CDR2 (germline): SGHDT, YYEEEE. CDR3 DNA: TGTGCCAGCAGCTCGGATAGCGGGGGGCCCGACAATGAGCAGTTCTTC. It yields the protein CASSSDSGGPDNEQFF.

In its sample, this clone was seen once. The rearrangement uses TRBV7-3 and TRBJ2-1; possibly TRBD2 for D (7 bases). Germline values: CDR1 SGHTA, CDR2 FQGTGA. This CDR3 has 15 residues. V was cut by 5 bases and J by 2 bases, with 13 bases left in between. The CDR3 here is CASSPSGGAYNEQFF. The DNA of the CDR3 is TGTGCCAGCAGCCCCTCGGGGGGCGCCTACAATGAGCAGTTCTTC. The full variable domain, with the rest looked up from reference TRBV7-3 and TRBJ2-1, is GAGVSQTPSNKVTEKGKYVELRCDPISGHTALYWYRQSLGQGPEFLIYFQGTGAADDSGLPNDRFFAVRPEGSVSTLKIQRTERGDSAVYLCASSPSGGAYNEQFFGPGTRLTVL.

The chain combines TRBV2 with TRBJ2-5, with 10 bases that match TRBD1. Looked up from germline, CDR1 is SNHLY and CDR2 is FYNNEI. This CDR3 is built from 14 residues. Trimming cost V 6 bases and J 3 bases; bases outside gene matches: 4. Written as DNA, the CDR3 is TGTGCCAGCAGGGGACAGGGGTGGGAAGAGACCCAGTACTTC. This encodes CASRGQGWEETQYF.

The chain is built from TRBV29-1 and TRBJ1-1; D unclear. Germline values: CDR1 SQVTM, CDR2 ANQGSEA. The CDR3 runs 10 residues. Trimming stripped 4 bases from V and 7 bases from J, with 7 bases between. The CDR3: CSVAGNEAFF. For the CDR3, the DNA is TGCAGCGTTGCCGGGAATGAAGCTTTCTTT.